Reported below is one T cell receptor beta chain. The antigen this receptor binds is unknown. No qualities accompany the bases; no much larger clone lies one base away. The junction shows trimming of 3 bases on V and 5 bases on J, plus 13 bases between the germline ends. The CDR3 runs 14 residues from the cysteine to the phenylalanine. Left in the record is the CDR3 DNA by itself, 42 bases read in frame from the first base. The CDR1 and CDR2 encoded by the germline V gene are MGHDK and SYGVNS. The data derive from a study of cytomegalovirus exposure and HLA in healthy donors (dated by TCRdb to between 2016 and 2019). Regarding the research as a whole: An earlier analysis of 550 to 700 of the donors reported 250 to 350 Gb of sequence data and 117 million unique TCR beta sequences from around 200 million T cells. Around 320 gigabases of sequencing data and approximately 84 million unique TCR sequences were included in an early release covering around 650 HLA-typed donors. Among the roughly 400 genotyped donors, about 85% belonged to the genetic ancestry cluster associated with self-reported Caucasian donors. The study was designed to test whether signatures of past pathogen exposure could be identified by cataloging public T cell receptors. Using immunosequencing, the study profiled T cell repertoires from 666 subjects and related those repertoires to cytomegalovirus serostatus. Along with the approximately 700-subject first cohort, a separate validation cohort of over a hundred different subjects was used. To predict cytomegalovirus infection status, the study brought together high-throughput TCR immunosequencing, statistical association of individual TCRs with disease status, and machine learning. In a later analysis, previously published TCR beta repertoires from about 670 donors were re-analyzed and high-resolution HLA genotyping was added so that TCR occurrence patterns could be studied. Rather than drawing on any new phenotypic data, the later analysis identified candidate immune exposures from TCR beta sequences and the way those sequences occurred across donors. An earlier analysis of about 620 of the donors applied high-throughput TCR beta sequencing to assess whether each TCR beta V gene segment acted as functional or pseudogenic. Donor age, sex, ethnicity and CMV serostatus were collected together with the repertoire data. A later genetic analysis took genome-wide SNP genotypes for about 55% of the 666 donors and used that subset as a discovery cohort. Every discovery cohort repertoire had been produced on one sequencing platform. Both class I and class II loci were covered by HLA typing, at four-digit resolution. The number of donors typed differed by locus, with about 629-630 for A, B, C, DRB1 and DQB1, roughly 520 for DQA1, nearly 610 for DPA1, and some 450 for DPB1. Because of strong linkage in the cohort, a handful of DR-DQ haplotypes were treated as single units for association and clustering. Across about 380 genotyped donors of the cohort, an average of roughly 250,000 unique TCR beta nucleotide sequences per donor were sequenced, and roughly 18% of those sequences were non-productive. Paper-wide results and their limitations: Several of the top co-occurrence clusters appeared to be linked to parvovirus B19, influenza, CMV and Epstein-Barr virus, according to a later analysis. Because some donors lacked HLA typing at each locus, the association tests relied only on the typed subset. An association between a missense DCLRE1C variant and V-gene and J-gene trimming of TCR beta chains was found in a later genetic analysis and replicated in an independent cohort. In a later analysis, the rate of TCR association differed among HLA loci, with DRB1 alleles having the most associated TCRs and HLA-C alleles having the fewest. A later analysis associated about 18,000 TCR beta sequences with specific HLA alleles at a false discovery rate of 0.05. While some public TCRs were present in many individuals, most TCR sequences turned up only very rarely across donors. The only immune exposure information available for the cohort was CMV serostatus. In a later analysis, HLA-associated TCR beta chains were found to be more clonally expanded and to have lower generation probabilities than equally common non-associated chains. A further reported finding was that TCR beta sequences accurately predicted the HLA-A and HLA-B alleles for most subjects in the first cohort. The earlier analysis of fewer than 750 of the donors excluded about 16 rarely observed V segments, including chromosome 9 orphons, because counts were too low. Linkage disequilibrium might explain the correlated functional status among segregating V segments, but an unknown experimental factor could not be ruled out. In vitro tests confirmed that three of the cytomegalovirus-associated TCR beta chains recognize cytomegalovirus antigens. According to a later analysis, most CMV-associated TCR beta chains appeared to be HLA-restricted, and the HLA associations seemed to be driven largely by CMV exposure. The authors suggested that the approach could potentially be generalized to other disease states and immunological phenotypes. Presence/absence analyses assumed roughly uniform sequencing depth across donors, an assumption that may not hold. The study listed approximately 150 TCR beta chains as associated with cytomegalovirus. An earlier analysis of around 540 of the donors showed that most TCR beta V segments appeared in productive rearrangements either about 87% or about 30% of the time, which broadly matched IMGT annotations. In a later genetic analysis, fewer N-insertions in productive TCRs were reported among donors in an Asian-associated ancestry cluster than the roughly 700-donor mean. The sequencing pipeline was judged likely to have produced a cluster of highly shared sequence variants as a technical artifact. In this cohort, only TCR beta chains were sequenced, and detectable features were limited by the absence of alpha or paired-chain data. Cytomegalovirus status was reported to be diagnosed by the classifier with high specificity and sensitivity in both the original and validation cohorts. When HLA alleles, especially DR and DQ, strongly co-occurred, TCR associations were difficult to assign to individual alleles. Because the 87-base-pair reads could not distinguish some IMGT-functional V segments, including TRBV6-2 and TRBV6-3, those segments were excluded.

In total, 630 or so healthy bone marrow donors made up the cohort. Cohort members were all nominally healthy when sampled, although unrecorded immune exposures were likely present. The donor tested CMV seronegative and was one of the 352 seronegative cohort members. Each donor provided a peripheral blood sample, and peripheral blood mononuclear cells were used for TCR beta sequencing. The Qiagen DNeasy Blood Extraction Kit was used to extract genomic DNA from the blood cell samples. To prepare the library, the immunoSEQ multiplex PCR assay was applied. For the multiplex PCR, a mixture combining 60 forward primers for TCR Vbeta segments and 13 reverse primers for TCR Jbeta segments was used. Amplification of the CDR3 region of rearranged TCR beta genes was performed with a multiplex PCR assay on genomic DNA. The amplified TCR beta libraries were sequenced on the Illumina HiSeq System as 87-base-pair reads. The study's processing was this. Across the 670 or so repertoires, a later analysis counted 78 million or so unique TCR beta chains, roughly 11 million of which were shared by at least two donors. Raw reads were error-corrected and collapsed into unique sequences by a nearest-neighbor algorithm in which closely related sequences were merged to remove PCR and sequencing errors. Alignment of CDR3 sequences to IMGT reference sequences was used to assign V, D and J gene segments. For a sequence to be retained, a match of at least six nucleotides to both a V gene segment and a J gene segment was required. Rearrangements were classified as productive when the CDR3 lacked stop codons and remained in frame with V and J, and all other rearrangements were classified as non-productive. Following IMGT convention, CDR3 was defined as the stretch from the second conserved V-encoded cysteine to the conserved J-encoded phenylalanine. Sequences without an unambiguous match to a single V gene segment were excluded from the earlier analysis of approximately 560 of the donors. An earlier analysis of fewer than 750 of the donors classified V segments as functional when productive rearrangements were above 56.7% and as segregating when the standard deviation between donors was above 5%. A statistical classification framework was built to diagnose cytomegalovirus status from the catalog of TCR beta chain sequences. V and J gene assignment, in a later analysis, came from comparing TCR nucleotide sequences with IMGT/GENE-DB human TR gene sequences. The TCRdist pipeline was used in a later analysis to assign CDR3 sequences and most-parsimonious VDJ recombination scenarios. In a later analysis, each TCR beta chain was defined by its CDR3 amino acid sequence together with its V-gene family, and reads lacking a unique V-gene family were excluded. In a later analysis, fewer than 650 highly shared, low-generation-probability nucleotide sequences were removed to address suspected cross-contamination and a sequencing artifact. A later analysis calculated a clonal expansion index for each public chain from normalized within-repertoire ranks of inferred template counts. A later analysis computed generation probabilities with a VDJ recombination model fitted to out-of-frame rearrangements, and checked the results against IGoR. A later analysis scored TCR-TCR, TCR-HLA and TCR-CMV co-occurrence with hypergeometric tests, applying a repertoire-size bias correction to TCR pairs. A later analysis estimated false discovery rates by permuting HLA or CMV assignments 20 times. A later analysis grouped co-occurring TCRs with DBSCAN, adding TCRdist sequence similarity when clustering within HLA-allele-positive subsets. Repertoires with fewer than 30,000 or more than 120,000 public chains were left out of co-occurrence clustering, as were five repertoires with anomalous nucleotide sharing. Imported from immuneACCESS, the table was reduced by TCRdb to in-frame sequences with V and J called. These copies leave out some clones; in studies compared against another copy, an unresolved V gene accounts for under half, and the cause of the remainder is not known. The V and J calls and clone size are taken from that table; D and trimming were inferred from the DNA. This sample gives fewer than 110,000 clones in total; 60% to 75% of them show up just once. The ten largest clones take up 7.8% of the sample.

The chain is encoded by TRBV25-1 joined to TRBJ2-5; TRBD2 is perhaps the D gene, given 6 matching bases. The sequence came from a man aged 25 to 40 in good health and CMV-seronegative. Sequenced: PBMCs. The CDR3 protein sequence reads: CASSDGTGRETQYF. The DNA sequence is TGTGCCAGCAGTGACGGGACTGGGCGGGAGACCCAGTACTTC.